The 30 T cell receptor beta chains presented below share a single source sample, sequenced in a study of cytomegalovirus exposure and HLA in healthy donors. PCR used 60 Vbeta primers and 13 Jbeta primers. The method was immunoSEQ multiplex PCR; TCRdb's version includes in-frame clones alone and lacks a portion of them. In the table there are 150,000 to 200,000 clones, more than 65% of which are singletons. The material sequenced was PBMCs. These receptors all stem from a woman in her 50s in good health and CMV-seronegative.

This chain connects TRBV7-3 to TRBJ2-1, with a possible D match to TRBD2 (6 bases). The CDR3 has 15 amino acids. Germline CDR1 and CDR2: SGHTA and FQGTGA. V dropped 5 bases and J dropped 7 bases, with 18 bases sitting between them. This CDR3 is CASSPGLTRQNEQFF. CDR3 DNA sequence: TGTGCCAGCAGCCCCGGACTGACTAGGCAGAATGAGCAGTTCTTC.

The V and J genes are TRBV5-1 and TRBJ2-5; TRBD1 matches at 11 bases. The J segment lost 4 bases and the V segment lost 0 bases, leaving 2 bases of the junction unmatched. Germline V CDR1 and CDR2: SGHRS, YFSETQ. The CDR3 runs 15 residues. This chain's CDR3 is CASSLEGTGGETQYF. CDR3 in DNA: TGCGCCAGCAGCTTGGAGGGGACAGGGGGAGAGACCCAGTACTTC.

The chain uses TRBV7-9 and TRBJ2-5; TRBD2 matches 7 bases. Germline V gene data show CDR1 as SEHNR and CDR2 as FQNEAQ (reference sequence). V was clipped by 3 bases and J by 4 bases; unmatched bases: 8. CDR3 size: 15 residues. This CDR3 reads CASSFKFGGGETQYF. CDR3 nucleotides: TGTGCCAGCAGCTTCAAATTTGGGGGGGGAGAGACCCAGTACTTC.

The chain employs TRBV29-1 and TRBJ1-1; 7 nucleotides line up with TRBD1. Germline V gives CDR1 SQVTM, CDR2 ANQGSEA. V lost 3 bases and J lost 6; bases outside the gene matches: 13. This CDR3 comprises 15 residues. The CDR3: CSVDGQVGGGAEAFF. DNA for the CDR3: TGCAGCGTTGACGGACAGGTGGGAGGAGGCGCTGAAGCTTTCTTT. The complete variable domain, with remaining parts taken from reference TRBV29-1 and TRBJ1-1, reads SAVISQKPSRDICQRGTSLTIQCQVDSQVTMMFWYRQQPGQSLTLIATANQGSEATYESGFVIDKFPISRPNLTFSTLTVSNMSPEDSSIYLCSVDGQVGGGAEAFFGQGTRLTVV.

This clone has just a few counts. V usage is TRBV10-3 and J usage is TRBJ2-5; possibly TRBD2 for D (5 bases). The V gene lost 6 bases and the J gene lost 5 bases, with 16 bases spanning the gap. In germline, CDR1 is ENHRY, CDR2 SYGVKD. The CDR3 totals 14 residues. CDR3 DNA: TGTGCCATCAGCCTAGGACTGGCCGGGGAGACCCAGTACTTC. Its protein is CAISLGLAGETQYF.

The chain has TRBV4-3 and TRBJ1-5, with D maybe TRBD1 (6 bases). V dropped 0 bases and J dropped 0 bases, with 12 bases sitting between them. The CDR3 runs 17 residues. The germline V gene encodes CDR1 LGHNA and CDR2 YSLEER. The chain's CDR3 is CASSQDAGGGSNQPQHF. The CDR3 DNA reads as TGCGCCAGCAGCCAAGATGCGGGGGGCGGTAGCAATCAGCCCCAGCATTTT.

This clone occurred once. This rearrangement joins TRBV9 to TRBJ2-5; 7 bases map to TRBD1. CDR3 length equals 15 residues. After removal of 3 bases from V and 0 bases from J, the junction contained 5 bases not matched to a gene. Germline V gene sequence: CDR1 SGDLS, CDR2 YYNGEE. In DNA form, the CDR3 reads TGTGCCAGCAGCGCCGGGACAGCGAACCAAGAGACCCAGTACTTC. This encodes CASSAGTANQETQYF. The full variable domain, its missing parts supplied by reference TRBV9 and TRBJ2-5, is DSGVTQTPKHLITATGQRVTLRCSPRSGDLSVYWYQQSLDQGLQFLIQYYNGEERAKGNILERFSAQQFPDLHSELNLSSLELGDSALYFCASSAGTANQETQYFGPGTRLLVL.

The chain links TRBV7-6 to TRBJ2-7; 7 nucleotides match TRBD1. The CDR3 spans 15 residues. Germline values: CDR1 SGHVS, CDR2 FNYEAQ. With 3 bases clipped from V and 6 bases from J, the junction kept 11 bases outside the gene matches. The CDR3 region has the DNA TGTGCCAGCAGCTTGGCAGGGACAGCACCTGGCGAGCAGTACTTC. The encoded protein is CASSLAGTAPGEQYF.

The V gene is TRBV30, the J gene TRBJ1-2; D remains ambiguous. Germline CDR1 reads GTSNPN; CDR2 reads SVGIG (reference sequence). V gave up 3 bases and J gave up 3 bases, with 11 bases separating them. The length of the CDR3 is 13 residues. CDR3 sequence (DNA): TGTGCCTGGAGGCCGGGAGGGCACTATGGCTACACCTTC. Encoded protein: CAWRPGGHYGYTF.

The V call is TRBV9, the J call TRBJ2-1, with a weak D call TRBD2 (5 bases). With 4 bases removed from V and 4 bases from J, the gap between germline ends came to 9 bases. This CDR3 is 13 amino acids long. Germline-derived CDR1 and CDR2 are SGDLS and YYNGEE. The chain's CDR3 is CASSPRGYNEQFF. Here the CDR3 DNA reads TGTGCCAGCAGCCCCCGGGGATACAATGAGCAGTTCTTC.

The chain carries TRBV5-1 and TRBJ2-1; the match to TRBD2 covers 13 bases. V shed 5 bases and J 2 bases; nucleotides not matched to a gene: 1. The CDR3 is 15 residues long. Germline CDR1 reads SGHRS; CDR2 reads YFSETQ. The CDR3 loop is CASSTSGGAYNEQFF. In DNA, the CDR3 is TGCGCCAGCAGTACTAGCGGGGGGGCCTACAATGAGCAGTTCTTC.

The chain recombines TRBV5-4 with TRBJ1-1; the D is unclear. This CDR3 has 14 residues. V shed 2 bases and J shed 4 bases, with 12 bases lying between them. The germline CDR1 and CDR2 sequences are SGHNT and YYREEE (reference sequence). CDR3 coding DNA: TGTGCCAGCAGCTTAGCCATGGGGAGCACTGAAGCTTTCTTT. This codes for CASSLAMGSTEAFF. The complete variable domain, with remaining parts taken from reference TRBV5-4 and TRBJ1-1, reads ETGVTQSPTHLIKTRGQQVTLRCSSQSGHNTVSWYQQALGQGPQFIFQYYREEENGRGNFPPRFSGLQFPNYSSELNVNALELDDSALYLCASSLAMGSTEAFFGQGTRLTVV.

This clone was seen only once. This chain uses TRBV6-1 with TRBJ1-2; D unresolved. Trimming shortened V by 4 bases and J by 5 bases, and 5 bases separated the two germline ends. Per germline, CDR1 MNHNS and CDR2 SASEGT. CDR3 length equals 11 residues. The CDR3 DNA reads TGTGCCAGCAGTGCGCAGTATGGCTACACCTTC. Residues: CASSAQYGYTF.

This sequence joins TRBV6-1 and TRBJ2-7; 9 bases match TRBD1. This CDR3 has 13 residues. Per the germline V gene, CDR1 is MNHNS and CDR2 is SASEGT. V shed 4 bases, J shed 5 bases, and the junction held 3 bases outside the gene matches. The CDR3 coding sequence is TGTGCCAGCAGTGCCGACAGGGGGAACGAGCAGTACTTC. Translation gives CASSADRGNEQYF.

The chain carries TRBV5-1 and TRBJ2-6; D call uncertain. Germline loops: CDR1 SGHRS, CDR2 YFSETQ. This CDR3 has 16 residues. V was clipped by 0 bases and J by 0 bases, with 7 bases between them. The DNA of the CDR3 is TGCGCCAGCAGCTTGGCCGCGGACTCTGGGGCCAACGTCCTGACTTTC. As protein: CASSLAADSGANVLTF.

This sequence joins TRBV28 and TRBJ1-3; no clear D. From germline, CDR1 is MDHEN and CDR2 SYDVKM. V was trimmed by 5 bases and J by 0 bases, leaving 11 bases between them. The CDR3 length is 15 residues. CDR3 DNA sequence: TGTGCCAGCAGTCTTCCGGGGAGCTCTGGAAACACCATATATTTT. Protein sequence: CASSLPGSSGNTIYF. The whole variable domain, remainder taken from reference TRBV28 and TRBJ1-3, is DVKVTQSSRYLVKRTGEKVFLECVQDMDHENMFWYRQDPGLGLRLIYFSYDVKMKEKGDIPEGYSVSREKKERFSLILESASTNQTSMYLCASSLPGSSGNTIYFGEGSWLTVV.

The chain links TRBV18 to TRBJ1-1; D is possibly TRBD1 (6 bases). The CDR3 contains 18 residues. The germline V gene has CDR1 KGHSH and CDR2 LQKENI. V shed 3 bases and J shed 1 base, with 21 bases lying between them. CDR3 in DNA: TGTGCCAGCTCACCCCCATTAGGCAGGGGTAGAAGGAACACTGAAGCTTTCTTT. Translating it yields CASSPPLGRGRRNTEAFF.

This chain connects TRBV5-1 to TRBJ2-6, with D hard to call. This CDR3 region has 15 residues. The V and J ends lost 1 base and 1 base respectively, with 6 bases between them. Germline V gives CDR1 SGHRS, CDR2 YFSETQ. CDR3 bases: TGCGCCAGCAGCTTGAGACTGTCTGGGGCCAACGTCCTGACTTTC. The encoded protein is CASSLRLSGANVLTF.

The chain employs TRBV25-1 and TRBJ2-2; TRBD1 agrees at 10 bases. Germline V gives CDR1 MGHDK, CDR2 SYGVNS. With 4 bases clipped from V and 3 bases from J, the junction kept 8 bases outside the gene matches. The CDR3 is 17 amino acids. As DNA, the CDR3 is TGTGCCAGCAGTGGGGGGCCCGGGACAGGGGACACCGGGGAGCTGTTTTTT. Protein: CASSGGPGTGDTGELFF.

The V gene is TRBV7-7, the J gene TRBJ2-2; 8 nucleotides match TRBD1. The CDR3 has 15 residues. CDR1 and CDR2 (germline): SSHAT, FNYEAQ (reference sequence). After removal of 2 bases from V and 7 bases from J, the junction contained 6 bases not matched to a gene. CDR3 DNA: TGTGCCAGCAGCTTAAGGGCAGGGGGCGGCGGGGAGCTGTTTTTT. Protein product: CASSLRAGGGGELFF.

This rearrangement joins TRBV19 to TRBJ1-5; 8 positions agree with TRBD1. Germline values: CDR1 LNHDA, CDR2 SQIVND (reference sequence). The CDR3 extends over 14 amino acids. V was pared by 10 bases and J by 4 bases, with 9 bases of the junction left unmatched. CDR3 residues: CATTGTGDNQPQHF. As DNA, the CDR3 is TGTGCCACCACCGGGACAGGTGATAATCAGCCCCAGCATTTT.

J is TRBJ2-7 and V is TRBV7-3; TRBD2 agrees at 9 bases. Losses at the gene ends were 5 bases for V and 2 bases for J; bases not matched to a gene: 7. CDR3 length: 15 residues. Germline assignment: CDR1 SGHTA and CDR2 FQGTGA. The CDR3 protein is CASSQTSGFPYEQYF. The CDR3 coding sequence is TGTGCCAGCAGCCAGACTAGCGGCTTTCCCTACGAGCAGTACTTC.

The chain combines TRBV5-6 with TRBJ2-3; D may be TRBD2 (5 bases). Trimming left V 6 bases short and J 2 bases short, with 13 bases between. The germline V gene has CDR1 SGHDT and CDR2 YYEEEE. This CDR3 spans 14 amino acids. DNA of the CDR3: TGTGCCAGCACCTGGACTGTAAACACAGATACGCAGTATTTT. Protein product: CASTWTVNTDTQYF.

The rearrangement links TRBV27 to TRBJ2-7, with 7 bases identical to TRBD1. The ends lost 2 bases at V and 3 bases at J; junction bases unmatched: 13. The CDR3 is 17 residues long. CDR1 and CDR2 (germline): MNHEY, SMNVEV (reference sequence). CDR3 DNA sequence: TGTGCCAGCAGTTTACAAGGTCCGCGACAGGGAGTCTACGAGCAGTACTTC. It specifies CASSLQGPRQGVYEQYF.

V usage is TRBV10-3 and J usage is TRBJ2-7, with 12 bases fitting TRBD2. The CDR3 totals 14 residues. V dropped 4 bases and J dropped 3; count of bases not matched to a gene: 1. Germline-derived CDR1 and CDR2 are ENHRY and SYGVKD. Here the CDR3 DNA reads TGTGCCATCAGTGGGACTAGCGGGAACTACGAGCAGTACTTC. Protein sequence: CAISGTSGNYEQYF.

This sequence joins TRBV2 and TRBJ2-3; 10 positions agree with TRBD2. Germline CDR1 is SNHLY and CDR2 is FYNNEI. The CDR3 spans 15 residues. After removal of 3 bases from V and 11 bases from J, the junction contained 11 bases not matched to a gene. Here the CDR3 DNA reads TGTGCCAGCAGTGAGACGGGGCTAGCGGGAGCTAGGCAGTATTTT. Translating gives CASSETGLAGARQYF.

This chain uses TRBV6-5 with TRBJ1-2, with D possibly matching TRBD1 (6 bases). V lost 2 bases to trimming and J lost 7 bases, with 20 bases between them. Germline loops: CDR1 MNHEY, CDR2 SVGAGI. The CDR3 totals 16 residues. The chain's CDR3 is CASSYRGTPWDGGYTF. Written as DNA, the CDR3 is TGTGCCAGCAGTTACAGGGGGACCCCGTGGGACGGTGGCTACACCTTC.

V usage is TRBV6-6 and J usage is TRBJ2-7; D is unresolved. Germline V lookup: CDR1 MNHNY, CDR2 SVGAGI (reference sequence). Trimming pared 0 bases from V and 8 bases from J, leaving 8 bases between. The CDR3 spans 12 residues. In nucleotides, the CDR3 is TGTGCCAGCAGTTACTCTACTTCGAAGCAGTACTTC. Translation gives CASSYSTSKQYF.

This clone was detected only once. The chain is built from TRBV5-1 and TRBJ2-1; possible D gene TRBD1, 5 bases. Trimming cost V 0 bases and J 4 bases, with 14 bases left between them. This CDR3 contains 16 residues. Germline V gives CDR1 SGHRS, CDR2 YFSETQ. The CDR3 loop reads CASSLGDRRSYNEQFF. CDR3 DNA: TGCGCCAGCAGCTTGGGTGACAGAAGGTCGTACAATGAGCAGTTCTTC.

This rearrangement joins TRBV18 to TRBJ1-2; D possibly corresponds to TRBD1 (5 bases). Germline V CDR1 and CDR2: KGHSH, LQKENI. The V gene lost 6 bases and the J gene lost 3 bases, with 14 bases spanning the gap. The CDR3 sequence is 14 residues long. This chain's CDR3 is CASSPVDSDYGYTF. DNA of the CDR3: TGTGCCAGCTCCCCCGTCGACAGCGACTATGGCTACACCTTC. Supplemented by reference TRBV18 and TRBJ1-2, the full variable domain reads NAGVMQNPRHLVRRRGQEARLRCSPMKGHSHVYWYRQLPEEGLKFMVYLQKENIIDESGMPKERFSAEFPKEGPSILRIQQVVRGDSAAYFCASSPVDSDYGYTFGSGTRLTVV.